This entry lists 5 T cell receptor beta chains sequenced from one sample in a study of shared clonotypes between healthy human individuals. Some clones are missing from TCRdb's copy, which holds only in-frame ones; the method was immunoSEQ multiplex PCR. The sample holds more than 400,000 clones, 90% to 96% seen once. The specimen sequenced was naive CD4+ T cells sorted from blood. The subset denotes: CD45RA+ positively selected. Every receptor here comes from a woman aged 25 to 45 in good health.

In its sample, this clone was seen once. The CDR3 spells CASSLVARTQQETQYF. CDR3 bases: TGTGCCAGCAGCTTAGTGGCTAGAACACAACAAGAGACCCAGTACTTC. The chain joins TRBV7-6 to TRBJ2-5; D call uncertain. With 1 base removed from V and 2 bases from J, the gap between germline ends came to 14 bases. CDR1 is SGHVS and CDR2 is FNYEAQ in the germline V gene. The length of the CDR3 is 16 residues.

The chain employs TRBV19 and TRBJ2-6; D remains unclear. V gave up 3 bases and J gave up 4 bases, with 10 bases separating them. Germline V gives CDR1 LNHDA, CDR2 SQIVND (reference sequence). This CDR3 contains 15 residues. This chain's CDR3 is CASSILGSGANVLTF. CDR3 bases: TGTGCCAGTAGTATTTTGGGGTCGGGGGCCAACGTCCTGACTTTC. Variable domain in full (rest from reference TRBV19 and TRBJ2-6): DGGITQSPKYLFRKEGQNVTLSCEQNLNHDAMYWYRQDPGQGLRLIYYSQIVNDFQKGDIAEGYSVSREKKESFPLTVTSAQKNPTAFYLCASSILGSGANVLTFGAGSRLTVL.

The CDR3, as DNA: TGCGCCAGCAGCCAAGCGACCCTGCAGGGAGAGCAGTACTTC. As protein: CASSQATLQGEQYF. The genes are TRBV4-1 and TRBJ2-4; either TRBD1 or TRBD2 may fit D (5 bases each). The CDR3 runs to 14 residues. Germline lookup yields CDR1 MGHRA and CDR2 YSYEKL. Trimming stripped 1 base from V and 13 bases from J, with 17 bases between.

The chain is built from TRBV12-1 and TRBJ2-7; the table's D call of TRBD1 was not tested on the DNA. TRBV12-1 has pseudogene status. There are 15 residues in the CDR3. The CDR3 bases are TGTGCCAGCAGCTTTGGTCGGGACAGGGGGTACGAGCAGTACTTC. As protein: CASSFGRDRGYEQYF.

The chain carries TRBV28 and TRBJ2-5; tentatively, D is TRBD1 (5 bases). The CDR3 runs to 13 residues. Germline loops: CDR1 MDHEN, CDR2 SYDVKM. Trimming took off 6 bases at V and 5 bases at J, with 13 bases between the two ends. The CDR3 coding sequence is TGTGCCAGCAGCCTGGACATGGGGGAGACCCAGTACTTC. Amino acids: CASSLDMGETQYF.